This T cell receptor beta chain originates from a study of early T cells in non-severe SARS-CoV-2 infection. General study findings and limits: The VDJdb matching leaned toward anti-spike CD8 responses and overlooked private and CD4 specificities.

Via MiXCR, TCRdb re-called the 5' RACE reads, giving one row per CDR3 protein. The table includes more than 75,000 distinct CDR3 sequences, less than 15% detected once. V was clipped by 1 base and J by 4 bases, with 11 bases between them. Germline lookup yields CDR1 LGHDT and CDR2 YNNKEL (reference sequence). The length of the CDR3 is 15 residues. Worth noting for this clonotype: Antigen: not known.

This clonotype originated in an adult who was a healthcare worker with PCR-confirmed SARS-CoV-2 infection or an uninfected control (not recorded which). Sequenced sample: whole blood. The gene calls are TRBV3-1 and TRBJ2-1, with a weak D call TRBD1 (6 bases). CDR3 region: CASSQAGAKYNEQFF. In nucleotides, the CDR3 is TGTGCCAGCAGCCAAGCAGGGGCGAAATACAATGAGCAGTTCTTC.